This T cell receptor beta chain emerged from a study of cytomegalovirus exposure and HLA in healthy donors. Primers included in the PCR were 60 Vbeta and 13 Jbeta primers. TCRdb's copy holds only in-frame clones and misses some; the assay was immunoSEQ multiplex PCR. This sample has about 160,000 clones, with 80% to 90% found just once. CDR1 and CDR2 from the germline V gene are KGHSH and LQKENI. Trimming cost V 3 bases and J 1 base, with 19 bases left between them. The CDR3 sequence is 19 residues long. Sequencing was carried out using PBMCs. V gene TRBV18 combines with J gene TRBJ2-6, with D perhaps matching TRBD2 (6 bases). This TCR was sampled from a man aged 50 to 59 in good health and CMV-seropositive. In nucleotides, the CDR3 is TGTGCCAGCTCACCCGGGGGAACCTATCGAAATTCTGGGGCCAACGTCCTGACTTTC. Translating it yields CASSPGGTYRNSGANVLTF. Variable domain in full (rest from reference TRBV18 and TRBJ2-6): NAGVMQNPRHLVRRRGQEARLRCSPMKGHSHVYWYRQLPEEGLKFMVYLQKENIIDESGMPKERFSAEFPKEGPSILRIQQVVRGDSAAYFCASSPGGTYRNSGANVLTFGAGSRLTVL.